This TCR beta chain came from a study of T cell repertoires in cytomegalovirus infection. TCRdb re-called the reads with MiXCR, one entry per CDR3 protein. The table lists about 190,000 distinct CDR3 sequences, 28% of them singletons, with about 28% in the top ten. Germline CDR1 and CDR2: SQVTM and ANQGSEA. V was trimmed by 6 bases and J by 0 bases, leaving 16 bases between them. The CDR3 has 15 amino acids. The sequenced material came from PBMCs. The chain recombines TRBV29-1 with TRBJ2-3, with D possibly matching TRBD2 (6 bases). The TCR comes from a human donor in good health (CMV status not recorded). Some clones in this sample may be carry-over from other donors' samples. Here the CDR3 reads CSVRRGGVSTDTQYF. The CDR3 DNA reads TGCAGCGTGAGGAGAGGCGGGGTTAGCACAGATACGCAGTATTTT.